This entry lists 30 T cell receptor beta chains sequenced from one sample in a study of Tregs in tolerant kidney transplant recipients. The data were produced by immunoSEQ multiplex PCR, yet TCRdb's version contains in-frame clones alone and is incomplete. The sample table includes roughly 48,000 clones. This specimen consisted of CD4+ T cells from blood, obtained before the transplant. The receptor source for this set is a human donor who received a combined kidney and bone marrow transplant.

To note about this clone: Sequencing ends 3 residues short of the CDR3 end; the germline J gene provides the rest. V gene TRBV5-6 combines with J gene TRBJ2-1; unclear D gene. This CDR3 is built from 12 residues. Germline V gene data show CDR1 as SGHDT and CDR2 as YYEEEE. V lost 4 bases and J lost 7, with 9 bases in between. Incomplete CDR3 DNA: TGTGCCAGCAGCCCTTCGAGGAATGAG. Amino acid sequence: CASSPSRNE. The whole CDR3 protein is CASSPSRNEQFF.

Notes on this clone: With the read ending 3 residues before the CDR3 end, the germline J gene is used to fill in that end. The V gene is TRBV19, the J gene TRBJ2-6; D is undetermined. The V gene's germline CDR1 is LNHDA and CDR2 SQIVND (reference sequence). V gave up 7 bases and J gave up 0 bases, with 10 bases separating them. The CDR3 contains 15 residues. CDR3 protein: CASTATFSGANVLTF. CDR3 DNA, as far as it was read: TGTGCCAGTACCGCGACTTTCTCTGGGGCCAACGTC.

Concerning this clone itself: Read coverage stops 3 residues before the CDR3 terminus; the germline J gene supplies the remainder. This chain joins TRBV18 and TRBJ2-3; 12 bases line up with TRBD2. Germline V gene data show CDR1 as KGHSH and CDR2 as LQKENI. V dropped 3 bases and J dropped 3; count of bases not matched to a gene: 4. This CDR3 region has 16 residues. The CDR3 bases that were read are TGTGCCAGCTCACCGCAGACTAGCGGGAGAACAGATACG. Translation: CASSPQTSGRTDT. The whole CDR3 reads CASSPQTSGRTDTQYF.

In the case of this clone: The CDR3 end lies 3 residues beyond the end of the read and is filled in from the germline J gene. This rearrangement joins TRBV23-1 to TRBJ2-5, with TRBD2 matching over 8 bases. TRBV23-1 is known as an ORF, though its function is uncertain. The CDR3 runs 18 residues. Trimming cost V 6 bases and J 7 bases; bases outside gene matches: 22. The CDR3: CASRGDTPLAGQLGTQYF. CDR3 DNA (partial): TGCGCCAGCAGGGGAGACACTCCTTTAGCGGGACAATTGGGGACC.

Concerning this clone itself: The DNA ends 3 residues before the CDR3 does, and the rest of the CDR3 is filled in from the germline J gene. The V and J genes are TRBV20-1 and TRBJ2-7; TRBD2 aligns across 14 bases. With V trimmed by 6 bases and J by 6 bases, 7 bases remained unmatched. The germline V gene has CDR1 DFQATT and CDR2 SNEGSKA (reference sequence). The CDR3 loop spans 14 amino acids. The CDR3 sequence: CSAGGLAGVGEQYF. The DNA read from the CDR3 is TGCAGTGCGGGGGGACTAGCGGGAGTCGGCGAG.

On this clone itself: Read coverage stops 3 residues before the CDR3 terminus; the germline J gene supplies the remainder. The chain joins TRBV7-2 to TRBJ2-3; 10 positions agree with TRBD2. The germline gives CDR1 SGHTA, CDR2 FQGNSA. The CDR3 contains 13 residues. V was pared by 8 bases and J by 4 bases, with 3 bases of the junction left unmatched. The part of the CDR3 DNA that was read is TGTGCCAGCTTCCTAGCGGGAGCAGATACG. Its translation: CASFLAGADT. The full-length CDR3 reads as CASFLAGADTQYF. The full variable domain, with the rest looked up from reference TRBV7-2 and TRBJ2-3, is GAGVSQSPSNKVTEKGKDVELRCDPISGHTALYWYRQSLGQGLEFLIYFQGNSAPDKSGLPSDRFSAERTGGSVSTLTIQRTQQEDSAVYLCASFLAGADTQYFGPGTRLTVL.

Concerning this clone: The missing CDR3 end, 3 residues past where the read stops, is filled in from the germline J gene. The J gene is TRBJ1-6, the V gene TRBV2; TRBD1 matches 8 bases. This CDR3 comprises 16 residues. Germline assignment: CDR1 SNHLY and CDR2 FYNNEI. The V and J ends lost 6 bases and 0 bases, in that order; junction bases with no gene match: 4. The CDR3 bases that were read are TGTGCCAGCAGAAGACAGGGGAGCTCCTATAATTCACCC. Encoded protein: CASRRQGSSYNSP. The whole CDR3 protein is CASRRQGSSYNSPLHF.

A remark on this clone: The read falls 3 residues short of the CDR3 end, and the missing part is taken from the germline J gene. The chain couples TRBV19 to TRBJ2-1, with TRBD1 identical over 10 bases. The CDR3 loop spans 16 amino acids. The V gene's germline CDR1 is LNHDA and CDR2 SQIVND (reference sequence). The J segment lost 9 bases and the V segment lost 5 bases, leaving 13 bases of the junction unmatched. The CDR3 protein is CASSPLGGQGRIEQFF. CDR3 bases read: TGTGCCAGTAGTCCTCTAGGGGGACAGGGGCGTATTGAG.

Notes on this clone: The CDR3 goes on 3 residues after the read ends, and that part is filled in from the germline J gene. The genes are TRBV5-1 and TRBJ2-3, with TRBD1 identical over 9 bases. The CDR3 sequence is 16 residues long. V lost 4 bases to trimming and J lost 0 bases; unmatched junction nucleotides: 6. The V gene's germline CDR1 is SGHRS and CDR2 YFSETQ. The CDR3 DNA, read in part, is TGCGCCAGCAGCCTCCCCGGGACAGGGAGCACAGATACG. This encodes CASSLPGTGSTDT. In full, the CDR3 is CASSLPGTGSTDTQYF.

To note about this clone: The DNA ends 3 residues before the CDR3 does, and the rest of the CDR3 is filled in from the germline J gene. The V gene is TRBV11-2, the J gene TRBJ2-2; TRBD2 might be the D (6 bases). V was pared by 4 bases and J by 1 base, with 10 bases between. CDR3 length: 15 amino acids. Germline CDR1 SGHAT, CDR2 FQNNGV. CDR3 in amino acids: CASSSGTLNTGELFF. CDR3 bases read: TGTGCCAGCAGCTCCGGGACTTTGAACACCGGGGAG.

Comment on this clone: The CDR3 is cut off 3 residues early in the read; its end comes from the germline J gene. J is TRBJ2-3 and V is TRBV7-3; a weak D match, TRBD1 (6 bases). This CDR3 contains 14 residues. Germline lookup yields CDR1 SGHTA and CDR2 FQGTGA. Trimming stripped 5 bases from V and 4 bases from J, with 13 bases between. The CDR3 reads CASSTGTPPDTQYF. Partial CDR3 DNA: TGTGCCAGCAGCACCGGGACACCCCCAGATACG.

CDR3 DNA (partial): TGTGCCAGCAGCCCGGGGGGGGGCGGTCTCGGGGAG. Amino acid sequence: CASSPGGGGLGE. The full CDR3 is CASSPGGGGLGELFF. The chain carries TRBV7-8 and TRBJ2-2; 8 bases fit TRBD2. The observed sequence ends 3 residues before the CDR3 terminus, with the missing tail filled in from the germline J gene. V was clipped by 5 bases and J by 7 bases; unmatched bases: 9. CDR3 length: 15 amino acids. Germline CDR1 SGHVS, CDR2 FQNEAQ.

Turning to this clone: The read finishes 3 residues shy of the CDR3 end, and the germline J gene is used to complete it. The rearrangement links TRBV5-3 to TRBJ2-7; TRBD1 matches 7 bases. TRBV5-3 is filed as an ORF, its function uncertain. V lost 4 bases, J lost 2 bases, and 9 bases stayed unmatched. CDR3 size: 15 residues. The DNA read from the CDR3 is TGTGCCAGAAGCGTAAACAGGGGCCTTACCTACGAG. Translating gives CARSVNRGLTYE. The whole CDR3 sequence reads CARSVNRGLTYEQYF.

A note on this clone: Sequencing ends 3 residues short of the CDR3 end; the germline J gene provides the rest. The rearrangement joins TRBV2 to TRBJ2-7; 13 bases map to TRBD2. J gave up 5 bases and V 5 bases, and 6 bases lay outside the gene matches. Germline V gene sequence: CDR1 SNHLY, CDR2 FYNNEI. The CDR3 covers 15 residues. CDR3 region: CASSRLAGGLHEQYF. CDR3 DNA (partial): TGTGCCAGCAGTCGACTAGCGGGAGGTCTCCACGAG.

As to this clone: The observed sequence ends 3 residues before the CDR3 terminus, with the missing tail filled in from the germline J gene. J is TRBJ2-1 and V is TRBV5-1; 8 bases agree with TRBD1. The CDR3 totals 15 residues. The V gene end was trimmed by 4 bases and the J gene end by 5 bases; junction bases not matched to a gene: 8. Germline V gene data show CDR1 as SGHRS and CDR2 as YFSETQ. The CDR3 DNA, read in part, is TGCGCCAGCAGCACCGCGGGACAGGCCCACAATGAG. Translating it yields CASSTAGQAHNE. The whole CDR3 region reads CASSTAGQAHNEQFF.

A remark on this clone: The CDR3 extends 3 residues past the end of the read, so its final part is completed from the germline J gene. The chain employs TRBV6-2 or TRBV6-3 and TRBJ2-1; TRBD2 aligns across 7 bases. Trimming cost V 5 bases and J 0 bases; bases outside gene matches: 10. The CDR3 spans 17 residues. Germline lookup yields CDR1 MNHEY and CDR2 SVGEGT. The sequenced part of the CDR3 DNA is TGTGCCAGCAGTCCATCGGCGGGAGCGGTCTCCTACAATGAG. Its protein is CASSPSAGAVSYNE. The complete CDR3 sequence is CASSPSAGAVSYNEQFF.

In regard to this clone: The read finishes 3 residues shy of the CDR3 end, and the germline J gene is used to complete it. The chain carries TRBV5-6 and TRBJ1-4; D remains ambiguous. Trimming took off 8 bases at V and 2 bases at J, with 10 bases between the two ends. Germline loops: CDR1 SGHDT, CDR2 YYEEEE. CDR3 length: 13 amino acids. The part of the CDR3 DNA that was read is TGTGCCAGTCAGGTCCGGACTAATGAAAAA. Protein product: CASQVRTNEK. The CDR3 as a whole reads CASQVRTNEKLFF.

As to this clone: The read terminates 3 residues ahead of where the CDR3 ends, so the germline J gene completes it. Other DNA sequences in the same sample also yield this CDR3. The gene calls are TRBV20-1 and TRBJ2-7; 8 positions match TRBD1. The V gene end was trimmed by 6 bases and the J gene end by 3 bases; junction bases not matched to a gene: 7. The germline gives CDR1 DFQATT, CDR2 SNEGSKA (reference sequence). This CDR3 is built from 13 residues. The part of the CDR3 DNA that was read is TGCAGTGCCCCCGGACAGGGCGGCTACGAG. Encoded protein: CSAPGQGGYE. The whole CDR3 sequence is CSAPGQGGYEQYF.

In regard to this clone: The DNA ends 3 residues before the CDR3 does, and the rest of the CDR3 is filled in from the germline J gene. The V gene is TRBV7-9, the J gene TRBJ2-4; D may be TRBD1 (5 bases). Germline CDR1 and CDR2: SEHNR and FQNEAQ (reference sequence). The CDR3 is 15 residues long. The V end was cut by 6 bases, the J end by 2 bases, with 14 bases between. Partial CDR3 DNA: TGTGCCAGCAGGTATAGCCCAGGGACCAAAAACATT. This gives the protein CASRYSPGTKNI. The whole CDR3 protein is CASRYSPGTKNIQYF. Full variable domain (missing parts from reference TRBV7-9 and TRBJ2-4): DTGVSQNPRHKITKRGQNVTFRCDPISEHNRLYWYRQTLGQGPEFLTYFQNEAQLEKSRLLSDRFSAERPKGSFSTLEIQRTEQGDSAMYLCASRYSPGTKNIQYFGAGTRLSVL.

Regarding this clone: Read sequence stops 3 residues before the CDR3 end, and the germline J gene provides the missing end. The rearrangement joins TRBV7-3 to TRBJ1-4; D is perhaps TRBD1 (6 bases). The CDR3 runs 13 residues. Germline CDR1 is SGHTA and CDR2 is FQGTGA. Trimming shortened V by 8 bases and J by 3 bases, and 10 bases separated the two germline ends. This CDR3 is CASATGPNEKLFF. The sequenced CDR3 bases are TGTGCCAGCGCAACAGGGCCTAATGAAAAA.

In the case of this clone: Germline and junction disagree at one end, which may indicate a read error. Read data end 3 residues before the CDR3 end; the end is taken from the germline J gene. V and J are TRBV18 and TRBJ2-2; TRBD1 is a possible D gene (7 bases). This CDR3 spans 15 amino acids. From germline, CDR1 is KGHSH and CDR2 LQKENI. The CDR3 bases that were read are TGTGCCGGCTCACCAGGGGGACTGGGCACCGGGGAG. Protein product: CAGSPGGLGTGE. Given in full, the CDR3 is CAGSPGGLGTGELFF.

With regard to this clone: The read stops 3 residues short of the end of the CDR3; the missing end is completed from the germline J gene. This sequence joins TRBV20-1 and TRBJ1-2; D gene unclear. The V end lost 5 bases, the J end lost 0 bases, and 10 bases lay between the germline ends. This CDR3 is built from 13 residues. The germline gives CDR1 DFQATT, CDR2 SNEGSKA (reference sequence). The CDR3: CSADTAANYGYTF. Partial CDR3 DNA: TGCAGTGCTGATACAGCCGCTAACTATGGC.

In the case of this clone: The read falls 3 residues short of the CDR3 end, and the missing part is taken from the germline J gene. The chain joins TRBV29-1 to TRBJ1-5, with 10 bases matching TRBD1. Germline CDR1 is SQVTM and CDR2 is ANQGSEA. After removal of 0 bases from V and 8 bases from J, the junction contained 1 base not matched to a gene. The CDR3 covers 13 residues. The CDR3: CSVEEGTGEPQHF. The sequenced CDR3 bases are TGCAGCGTTGAAGAGGGGACAGGGGAGCCC.

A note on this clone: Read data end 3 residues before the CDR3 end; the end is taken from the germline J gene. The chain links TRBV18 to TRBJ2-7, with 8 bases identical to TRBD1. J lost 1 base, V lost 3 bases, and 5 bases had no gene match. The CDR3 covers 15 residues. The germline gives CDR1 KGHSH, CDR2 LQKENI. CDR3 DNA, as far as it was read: TGTGCCAGCTCACCGGGACAGGCATCTTCCTACGAG. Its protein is CASSPGQASSYE. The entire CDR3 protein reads CASSPGQASSYEQYF.

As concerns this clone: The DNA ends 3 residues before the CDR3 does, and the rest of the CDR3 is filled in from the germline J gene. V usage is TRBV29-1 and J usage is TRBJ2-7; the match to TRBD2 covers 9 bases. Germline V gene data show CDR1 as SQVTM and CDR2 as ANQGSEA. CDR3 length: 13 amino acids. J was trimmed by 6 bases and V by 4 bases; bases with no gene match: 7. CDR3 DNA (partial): TGCAGCGTTGCTAGCGGGATCCTTGCCGAG. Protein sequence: CSVASGILAE. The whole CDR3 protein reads CSVASGILAEQYF.

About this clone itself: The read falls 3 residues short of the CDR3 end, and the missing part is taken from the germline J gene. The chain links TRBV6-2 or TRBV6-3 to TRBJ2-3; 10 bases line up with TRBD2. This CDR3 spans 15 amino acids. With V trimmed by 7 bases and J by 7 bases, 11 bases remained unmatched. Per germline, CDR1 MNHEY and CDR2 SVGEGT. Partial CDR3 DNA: TGTGCCAGCAATTTCCTGGGACTAGCGAAAAATACG. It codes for CASNFLGLAKNT. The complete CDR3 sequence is CASNFLGLAKNTQYF.

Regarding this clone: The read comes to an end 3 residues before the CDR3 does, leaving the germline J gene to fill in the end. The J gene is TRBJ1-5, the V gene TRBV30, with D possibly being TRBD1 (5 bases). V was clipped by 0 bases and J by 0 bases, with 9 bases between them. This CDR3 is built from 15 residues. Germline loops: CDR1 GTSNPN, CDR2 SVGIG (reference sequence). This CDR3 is CAWSVGGSSNQPQHF. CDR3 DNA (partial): TGTGCCTGGAGTGTGGGGGGAAGTAGCAATCAGCCC.

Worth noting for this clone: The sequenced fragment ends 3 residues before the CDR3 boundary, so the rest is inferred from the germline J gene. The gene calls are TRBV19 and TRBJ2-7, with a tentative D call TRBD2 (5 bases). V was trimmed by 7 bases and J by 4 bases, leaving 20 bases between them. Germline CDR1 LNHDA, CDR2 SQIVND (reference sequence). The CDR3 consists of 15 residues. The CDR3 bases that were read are TGTGCCAGTACCTCCAATAGCGACCCGCGATACGAG. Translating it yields CASTSNSDPRYE. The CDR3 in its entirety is CASTSNSDPRYEQYF.

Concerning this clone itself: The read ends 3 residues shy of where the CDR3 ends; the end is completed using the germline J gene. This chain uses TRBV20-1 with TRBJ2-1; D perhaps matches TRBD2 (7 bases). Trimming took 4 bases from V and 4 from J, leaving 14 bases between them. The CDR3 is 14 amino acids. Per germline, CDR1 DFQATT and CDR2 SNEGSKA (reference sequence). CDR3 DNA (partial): TGCAGTGCTATAGAAGGGGGGGCGTACAATGAG. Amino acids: CSAIEGGAYNE. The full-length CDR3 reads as CSAIEGGAYNEQFF.

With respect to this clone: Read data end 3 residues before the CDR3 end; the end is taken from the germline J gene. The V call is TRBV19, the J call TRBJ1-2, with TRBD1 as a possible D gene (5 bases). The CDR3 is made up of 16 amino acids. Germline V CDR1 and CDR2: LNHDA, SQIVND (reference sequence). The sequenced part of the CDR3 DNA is TGTGCCAGTAGTCCCACCCGGGACTTCTATTCCAGCGAG. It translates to CASSPTRDFYSSE. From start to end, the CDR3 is CASSPTRDFYSSEYTF.